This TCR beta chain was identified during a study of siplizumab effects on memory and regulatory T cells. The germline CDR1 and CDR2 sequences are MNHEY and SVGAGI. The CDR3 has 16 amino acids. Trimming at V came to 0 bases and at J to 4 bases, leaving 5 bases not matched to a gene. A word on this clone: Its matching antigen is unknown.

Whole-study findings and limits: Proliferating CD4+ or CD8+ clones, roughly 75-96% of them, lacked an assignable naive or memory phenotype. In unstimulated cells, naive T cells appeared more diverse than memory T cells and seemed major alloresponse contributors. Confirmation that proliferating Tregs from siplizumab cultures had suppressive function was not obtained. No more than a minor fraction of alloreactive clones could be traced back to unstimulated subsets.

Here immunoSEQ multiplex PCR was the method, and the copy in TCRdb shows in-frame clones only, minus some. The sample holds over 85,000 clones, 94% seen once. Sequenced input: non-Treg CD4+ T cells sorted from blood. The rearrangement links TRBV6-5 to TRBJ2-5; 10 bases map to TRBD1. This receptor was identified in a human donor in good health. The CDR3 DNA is TGTGCCAGCAGTTACTCCGGGACAGGGGTAGGAGAGACCCAGTACTTC. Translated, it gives CASSYSGTGVGETQYF.